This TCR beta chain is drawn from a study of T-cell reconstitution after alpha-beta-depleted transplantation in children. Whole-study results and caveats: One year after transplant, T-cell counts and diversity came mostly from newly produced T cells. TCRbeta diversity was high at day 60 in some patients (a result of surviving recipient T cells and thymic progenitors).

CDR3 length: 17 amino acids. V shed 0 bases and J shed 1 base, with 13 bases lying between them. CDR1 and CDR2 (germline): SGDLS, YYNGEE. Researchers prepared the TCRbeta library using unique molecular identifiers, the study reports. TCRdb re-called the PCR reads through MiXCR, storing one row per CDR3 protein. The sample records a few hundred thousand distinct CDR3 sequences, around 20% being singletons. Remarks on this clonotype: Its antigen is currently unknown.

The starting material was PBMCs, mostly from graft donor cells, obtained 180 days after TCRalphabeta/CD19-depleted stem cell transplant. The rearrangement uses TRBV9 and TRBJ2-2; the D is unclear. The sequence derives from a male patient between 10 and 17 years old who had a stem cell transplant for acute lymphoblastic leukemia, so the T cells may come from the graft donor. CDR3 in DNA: TGTGCCAGCAGCGTAGCTACCGGATTACTGAACACCGGGGAGCTGTTTTTT. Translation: CASSVATGLLNTGELFF.